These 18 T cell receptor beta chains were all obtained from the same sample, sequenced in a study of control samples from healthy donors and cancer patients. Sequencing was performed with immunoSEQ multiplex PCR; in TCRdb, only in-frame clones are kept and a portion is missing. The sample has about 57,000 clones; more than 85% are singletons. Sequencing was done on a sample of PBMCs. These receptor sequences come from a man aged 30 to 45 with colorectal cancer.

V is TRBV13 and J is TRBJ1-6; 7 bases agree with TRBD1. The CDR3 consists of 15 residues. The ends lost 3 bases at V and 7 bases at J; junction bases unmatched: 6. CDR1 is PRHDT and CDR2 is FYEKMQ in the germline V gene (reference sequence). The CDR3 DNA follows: TGTGCCAGCAGCTTTAGTGACAGGGAGAATTCACCCCTCCACTTT. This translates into CASSFSDRENSPLHF.

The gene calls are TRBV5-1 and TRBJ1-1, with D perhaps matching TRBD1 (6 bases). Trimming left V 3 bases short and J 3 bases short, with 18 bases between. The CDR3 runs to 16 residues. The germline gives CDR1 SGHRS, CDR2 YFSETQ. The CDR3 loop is CASSSDSSFSDTEAFF. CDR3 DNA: TGCGCCAGCAGCTCGGACAGCTCCTTCTCAGACACTGAAGCTTTCTTT.

CDR3 sequence reads: CASSPRTSGGLTYEQYF. CDR3 sequence (DNA): TGTGCCAGTAGTCCAAGGACTAGCGGGGGGCTTACCTACGAGCAGTACTTC. The chain combines TRBV19 with TRBJ2-7, with TRBD2 identical over 14 bases. From germline, CDR1 is LNHDA and CDR2 SQIVND (reference sequence). The CDR3 totals 17 residues. J was trimmed by 2 bases and V by 5 bases; bases with no gene match: 8.

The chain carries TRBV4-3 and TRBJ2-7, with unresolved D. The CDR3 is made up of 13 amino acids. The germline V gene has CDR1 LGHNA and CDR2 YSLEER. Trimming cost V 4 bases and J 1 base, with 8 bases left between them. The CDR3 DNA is TGCGCCAGCAGCCCCGGTCTTTCCTACGAGCAGTACTTC. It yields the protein CASSPGLSYEQYF.

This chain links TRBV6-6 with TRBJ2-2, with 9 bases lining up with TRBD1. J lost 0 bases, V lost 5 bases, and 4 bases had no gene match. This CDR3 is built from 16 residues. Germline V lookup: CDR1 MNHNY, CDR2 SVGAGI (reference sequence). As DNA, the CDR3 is TGTGCCAGCAGTCACACAGGGGGCCCGAACACCGGGGAGCTGTTTTTT. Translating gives CASSHTGGPNTGELFF.

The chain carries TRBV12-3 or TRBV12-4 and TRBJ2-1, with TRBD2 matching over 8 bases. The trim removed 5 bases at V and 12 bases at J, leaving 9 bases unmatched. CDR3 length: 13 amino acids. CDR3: CASSPGLVETQFF. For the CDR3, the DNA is TGTGCCAGCAGTCCGGGACTAGTCGAAACGCAGTTCTTC.

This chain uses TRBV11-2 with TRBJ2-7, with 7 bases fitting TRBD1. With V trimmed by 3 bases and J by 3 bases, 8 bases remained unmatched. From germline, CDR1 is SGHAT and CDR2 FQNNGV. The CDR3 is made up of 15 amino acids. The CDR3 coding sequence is TGTGCCAGCAGCTTGGGACAGATGTTCAGCTACGAGCAGTACTTC. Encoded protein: CASSLGQMFSYEQYF.

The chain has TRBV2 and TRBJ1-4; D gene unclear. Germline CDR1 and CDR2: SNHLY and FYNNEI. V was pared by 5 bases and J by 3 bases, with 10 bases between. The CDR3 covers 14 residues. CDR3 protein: CASSPRRSNEKLFF. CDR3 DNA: TGTGCCAGCAGTCCGAGACGGTCTAATGAAAAACTGTTTTTT.

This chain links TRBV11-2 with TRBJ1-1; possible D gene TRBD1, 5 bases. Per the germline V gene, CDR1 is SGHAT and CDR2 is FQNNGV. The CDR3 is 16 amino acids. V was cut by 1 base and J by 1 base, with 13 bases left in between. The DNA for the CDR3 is TGTGCCAGCAGCTTAGGGGGGGTGGGTCGGAACACTGAAGCTTTCTTT. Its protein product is CASSLGGVGRNTEAFF.

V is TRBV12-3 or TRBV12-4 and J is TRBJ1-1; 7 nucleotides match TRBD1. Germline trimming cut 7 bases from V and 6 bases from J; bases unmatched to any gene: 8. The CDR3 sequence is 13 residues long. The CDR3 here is CASTDRVIPEAFF. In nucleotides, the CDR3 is TGTGCCAGCACCGACAGGGTAATCCCTGAAGCTTTCTTT.

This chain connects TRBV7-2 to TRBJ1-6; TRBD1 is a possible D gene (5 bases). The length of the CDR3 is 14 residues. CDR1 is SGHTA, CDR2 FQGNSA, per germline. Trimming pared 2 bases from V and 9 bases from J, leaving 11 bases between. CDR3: CASSLLQGGSPLHF. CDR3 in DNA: TGTGCCAGCAGCTTACTTCAGGGTGGTTCACCCCTCCACTTT.

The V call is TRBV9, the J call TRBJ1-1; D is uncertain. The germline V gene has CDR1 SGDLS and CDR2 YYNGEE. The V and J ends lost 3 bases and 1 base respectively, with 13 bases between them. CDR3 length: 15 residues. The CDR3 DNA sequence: TGTGCCAGCAGCGCCCGCCCTGGCGGGAACACTGAAGCTTTCTTT. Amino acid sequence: CASSARPGGNTEAFF.

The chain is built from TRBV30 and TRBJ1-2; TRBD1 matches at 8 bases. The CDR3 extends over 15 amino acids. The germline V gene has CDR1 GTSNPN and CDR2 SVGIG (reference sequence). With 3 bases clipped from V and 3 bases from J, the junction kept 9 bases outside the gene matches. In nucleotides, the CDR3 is TGTGCCTGGAGCCCCCCGGACAGGGATGACTATGGCTACACCTTC. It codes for CAWSPPDRDDYGYTF.

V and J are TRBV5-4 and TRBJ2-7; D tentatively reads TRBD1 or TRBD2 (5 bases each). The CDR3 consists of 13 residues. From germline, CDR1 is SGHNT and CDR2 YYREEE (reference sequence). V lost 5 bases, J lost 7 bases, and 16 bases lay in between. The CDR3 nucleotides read TGTGCCAGCAGATTTGGAAGGGGAGCGGAGCAGTACTTC. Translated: CASRFGRGAEQYF.

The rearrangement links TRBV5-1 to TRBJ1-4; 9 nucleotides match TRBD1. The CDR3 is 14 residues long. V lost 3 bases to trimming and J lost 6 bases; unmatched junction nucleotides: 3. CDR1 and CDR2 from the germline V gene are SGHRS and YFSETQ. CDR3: CASSSRDRDEKLFF. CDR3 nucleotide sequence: TGCGCCAGCAGCTCCCGGGACAGGGATGAAAAACTGTTTTTT.

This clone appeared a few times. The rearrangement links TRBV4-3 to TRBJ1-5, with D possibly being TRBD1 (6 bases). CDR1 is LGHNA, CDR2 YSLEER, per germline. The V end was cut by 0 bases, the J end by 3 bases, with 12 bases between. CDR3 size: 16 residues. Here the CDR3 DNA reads TGCGCCAGCAGCCAAGATTTTCCAGGGGACAATCAGCCCCAGCATTTT. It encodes CASSQDFPGDNQPQHF.

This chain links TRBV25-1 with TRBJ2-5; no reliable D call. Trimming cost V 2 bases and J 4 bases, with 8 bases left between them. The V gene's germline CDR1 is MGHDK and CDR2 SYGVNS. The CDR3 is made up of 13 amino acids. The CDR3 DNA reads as TGTGCCAGCAGTGAAACCCAGAGAGAGACCCAGTACTTC. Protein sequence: CASSETQRETQYF.

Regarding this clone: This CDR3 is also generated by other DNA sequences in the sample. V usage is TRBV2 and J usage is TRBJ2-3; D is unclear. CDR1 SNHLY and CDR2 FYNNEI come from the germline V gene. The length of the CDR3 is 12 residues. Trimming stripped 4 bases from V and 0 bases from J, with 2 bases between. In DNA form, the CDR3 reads TGTGCCAGCAGTGTGAGCACAGATACGCAGTATTTT. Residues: CASSVSTDTQYF.